What follows describes a single T cell receptor beta chain. This specimen comes from a study of blood T cell repertoires in COVID-19. Study overall: The United States, Italy and Spain were the sources of the acute and convalescent COVID-19 samples.

In the original processing: Reference gene primer amplification gave nucleated cell count estimates. Libraries were prepared by immunoSEQ multiplex PCR; TCRdb keeps only in-frame clonotypes and omits some of them. From that table come the V and J calls and clone size; the DNA was used to work out D and trimming. Of some 150,000 clones in the sample, about nine tenths were seen once. The specimen sequenced was peripheral blood. The source of this sequence is a human donor in a cohort sampled during active COVID-19.

CDR3 region: CSASSFTSGGHEQFF. In nucleotides, the CDR3 is TGCAGTGCTAGTTCATTTACTAGCGGGGGACATGAGCAGTTCTTC. This chain connects TRBV20-1 to TRBJ2-1; 11 nucleotides line up with TRBD2. Germline V gene data show CDR1 as DFQATT and CDR2 as SNEGSKA (reference sequence). The CDR3 contains 15 residues. With V trimmed by 3 bases and J by 8 bases, 9 bases remained unmatched.